One sample yielded the 24 T cell receptor beta chains listed below, sequenced in a study of blood T cell repertoires in COVID-19. Profiled with immunoSEQ multiplex PCR; TCRdb holds only in-frame clones, not every one. This sample has 200,000 to 300,000 clones, with about 87% found just once. Sequencing used PBMCs or T cells enriched from blood (not recorded which). Every receptor here comes from a woman aged 40 to 50 with acute COVID-19.

The V call is TRBV5-1, the J call TRBJ2-2; 10 nucleotides match TRBD1. Germline lookup yields CDR1 SGHRS and CDR2 YFSETQ. Trimming removed 4 bases from V and 4 bases from J; junction bases left unmatched: 4. The CDR3 runs 15 residues. CDR3 amino acids: CASSLRTGGTGELFF. The CDR3 DNA follows: TGCGCCAGCAGCCTGAGGACAGGGGGCACCGGGGAGCTGTTTTTT.

This clone occurred a few times. V and J are TRBV5-4 and TRBJ2-7, with 9 bases fitting TRBD1. The CDR3 totals 14 residues. CDR1 is SGHNT and CDR2 is YYREEE in the germline V gene (reference sequence). The junction had 6 bases not matched to a gene; V was cut back by 4 bases and J by 4 bases. CDR3 in amino acids: CASSLLDRGYEQYF. The CDR3 DNA reads TGTGCCAGCAGCCTCTTGGACAGGGGATACGAGCAGTACTTC.

The chain couples TRBV11-2 to TRBJ2-7, with 7 bases identical to TRBD2. Unmatched junction bases numbered 3, after V lost 1 base and J lost 0 bases. This CDR3 comprises 15 residues. CDR1 is SGHAT, CDR2 FQNNGV, per germline. The DNA for the CDR3 is TGTGCCAGCAGCTTAGCAGCGGGGAGCTCCTACGAGCAGTACTTC. Encoded protein: CASSLAAGSSYEQYF.

The chain uses TRBV19 and TRBJ1-1; D call uncertain. The germline V and J ends were trimmed by 7 bases and 11 bases, with 17 bases remaining between them. There are 12 residues in the CDR3. Per germline, CDR1 LNHDA and CDR2 SQIVND (reference sequence). The CDR3 DNA follows: TGTGCCAGTACCTCCGTGGGTAGGCGGGCTTTCTTT. Encoded protein: CASTSVGRRAFF. The whole variable domain, remainder taken from reference TRBV19 and TRBJ1-1, is DGGITQSPKYLFRKEGQNVTLSCEQNLNHDAMYWYRQDPGQGLRLIYYSQIVNDFQKGDIAEGYSVSREKKESFPLTVTSAQKNPTAFYLCASTSVGRRAFFGQGTRLTVV.

This clone showed up just once. The V call is TRBV6-5, the J call TRBJ2-3; TRBD1 agrees at 8 bases. The CDR3 is 14 amino acids. With 8 bases clipped from V and 2 bases from J, the junction kept 6 bases outside the gene matches. CDR1 and CDR2 from the germline V gene are MNHEY and SVGAGI. Here the CDR3 DNA reads TGTGCCAGCGCCCCAGGGGGCCCCACAGATACGCAGTATTTT. The encoded protein is CASAPGGPTDTQYF.

This chain connects TRBV6-5 to TRBJ1-4; 7 bases match TRBD1. Per the germline V gene, CDR1 is MNHEY and CDR2 is SVGAGI. V shed 6 bases, J shed 2 bases, and the junction held 6 bases outside the gene matches. CDR3 size: 15 residues. The CDR3 nucleotides read TGTGCCAGCAGACCGCACAGGGGTACTAATGAAAAACTGTTTTTT. Amino acids: CASRPHRGTNEKLFF.

The CDR3, as DNA: TGTGCCAGCAGCTTAGCCAGAAACTATGGCTACACCTTC. It is translated as CASSLARNYGYTF. This sequence joins TRBV7-2 and TRBJ1-2; no clear D. The CDR3 runs 13 residues. Germline CDR1 reads SGHTA; CDR2 reads FQGNSA. Trimming shortened V by 0 bases and J by 2 bases, and 4 bases separated the two germline ends.

A single count supports this clone. The chain links TRBV7-2 to TRBJ2-7; TRBD2 matches at 8 bases. V dropped 1 base and J dropped 3; count of bases not matched to a gene: 5. This CDR3 has 15 amino acids. CDR1 is SGHTA, CDR2 FQGNSA, per germline. This CDR3 reads CASSLDGTRNYEQYF. DNA for the CDR3: TGTGCCAGCAGCTTAGACGGGACTAGGAACTACGAGCAGTACTTC.

The chain employs TRBV6-5 and TRBJ1-1; possibly TRBD1 for D (6 bases). V gave up 4 bases and J gave up 8 bases, with 17 bases separating them. Germline V gives CDR1 MNHEY, CDR2 SVGAGI. CDR3 length equals 14 residues. The CDR3 region has the DNA TGTGCCAGCAGTTTAGATACAGGGCGGGGGGAAGCTTTCTTT. This translates into CASSLDTGRGEAFF.

The J gene is TRBJ1-3, the V gene TRBV6-5; D gene unclear. Germline lookup yields CDR1 MNHEY and CDR2 SVGAGI. The CDR3 contains 12 residues. Deletions cut 6 bases from V and 4 bases from J, with 7 bases between. The CDR3 loop reads CASSPQGNTIYF. CDR3 nucleotides: TGTGCCAGCAGCCCCCAGGGAAACACCATATATTTT.

V and J are TRBV7-2 and TRBJ1-6, with no clear D. Germline V gene data show CDR1 as SGHTA and CDR2 as FQGNSA. V dropped 5 bases and J dropped 6 bases, with 2 bases sitting between them. The CDR3 is 11 amino acids. CDR3 sequence reads: CASSLNSPLHF. The CDR3 DNA follows: TGTGCCAGCAGCCTTAATTCACCCCTCCACTTT.

V and J are TRBV19 and TRBJ2-2; tentative D call: TRBD2 (6 bases). CDR3 length equals 14 residues. V dropped 6 bases and J dropped 1 base, with 9 bases sitting between them. Germline V CDR1 and CDR2: LNHDA, SQIVND (reference sequence). The CDR3 bases are TGTGCCAGTAGCGCGGGGAGGAACACCGGGGAGCTGTTTTTT. It is translated as CASSAGRNTGELFF. The variable domain in full, completed from reference TRBV19 and TRBJ2-2, reads DGGITQSPKYLFRKEGQNVTLSCEQNLNHDAMYWYRQDPGQGLRLIYYSQIVNDFQKGDIAEGYSVSREKKESFPLTVTSAQKNPTAFYLCASSAGRNTGELFFGEGSRLTVL.

The chain links TRBV7-2 to TRBJ1-2, with a weak D call TRBD1 (6 bases). The CDR3 runs 14 residues. Trimming removed 3 bases at V and 6 bases at J, with 14 bases between. Per the germline V gene, CDR1 is SGHTA and CDR2 is FQGNSA. This chain's CDR3 is CASSFDWGLDGYTF. The DNA of the CDR3 is TGTGCCAGCAGCTTTGATTGGGGGCTCGATGGCTACACCTTC. The full variable domain, with the rest looked up from reference TRBV7-2 and TRBJ1-2, is GAGVSQSPSNKVTEKGKDVELRCDPISGHTALYWYRQSLGQGLEFLIYFQGNSAPDKSGLPSDRFSAERTGGSVSTLTIQRTQQEDSAVYLCASSFDWGLDGYTFGSGTRLTVV.

This chain connects TRBV21-1 to TRBJ2-3; the table gives TRBD1 as D, unverified against the DNA. TRBV21-1 is described as a pseudogene. This CDR3 has 14 residues. This chain's CDR3 is CAKLKGLWTDTQYF. The CDR3 DNA follows: TGTGCCAAGCTTAAGGGGCTTTGGACAGATACGCAGTATTTT.

This chain uses TRBV7-2 with TRBJ1-2, with D perhaps TRBD1 (6 bases). The CDR3 spans 15 residues. V was clipped by 3 bases and J by 2 bases, with 13 bases between them. Germline CDR1 and CDR2: SGHTA and FQGNSA. This chain's CDR3 is CASSFTPGQNYGYTF. CDR3 DNA sequence: TGTGCCAGCAGCTTTACACCGGGACAAAACTATGGCTACACCTTC.

The rearrangement links TRBV30 to TRBJ2-5; TRBD2 matches 7 bases. CDR1 and CDR2 (germline): GTSNPN, SVGIG (reference sequence). Trimming removed 3 bases from V and 5 bases from J; junction bases left unmatched: 12. This CDR3 spans 15 amino acids. CDR3 in DNA: TGTGCCTGGAGCCCCTGGGTCAGGGAGGGGGAGACCCAGTACTTC. This sequence encodes CAWSPWVREGETQYF.

The chain couples TRBV18 to TRBJ2-1; 10 bases agree with TRBD2. The V gene end was trimmed by 7 bases and the J gene end by 3 bases; junction bases not matched to a gene: 3. The CDR3 runs 14 residues. CDR1 and CDR2 (germline): KGHSH, LQKENI. DNA for the CDR3: TGTGCCAGCTGGCTAGCGGGGGTCTACAATGAGCAGTTCTTC. As protein: CASWLAGVYNEQFF.

This clone was seen only once. J is TRBJ1-2 and V is TRBV5-1; no reliable D call. The CDR3 is 13 amino acids. Trimming took off 0 bases at V and 4 bases at J, with 7 bases between the two ends. Germline lookup yields CDR1 SGHRS and CDR2 YFSETQ. In DNA, the CDR3 is TGCGCCAGCAGCTTGGATATCGGCTATGGCTACACCTTC. It encodes CASSLDIGYGYTF.

This clone was observed once. The V gene is TRBV7-9, the J gene TRBJ2-5, with 8 bases that match TRBD1. V lost 5 bases to trimming and J lost 0 bases; unmatched junction nucleotides: 8. This CDR3 is 16 amino acids long. Germline V gene data show CDR1 as SEHNR and CDR2 as FQNEAQ (reference sequence). Here the CDR3 DNA reads TGTGCCAGCAGCCCTCCGTGGACAGGGAACCAAGAGACCCAGTACTTC. This codes for CASSPPWTGNQETQYF.

This sequence joins TRBV18 and TRBJ1-1; 9 bases line up with TRBD1. The CDR3 loop spans 15 amino acids. Unmatched junction bases numbered 4, after V lost 1 base and J lost 4 bases. CDR1 KGHSH and CDR2 LQKENI come from the germline V gene. The CDR3 bases are TGTGCCAGCTCACCACGGACAGGGGAGAGCACTGAAGCTTTCTTT. Translating it yields CASSPRTGESTEAFF.

The chain employs TRBV25-1 and TRBJ2-1, with 7 positions matching TRBD1. CDR3 length: 18 amino acids. CDR1 is MGHDK, CDR2 SYGVNS, per germline. With V trimmed by 4 bases and J by 0 bases, 12 bases remained unmatched. The CDR3 DNA sequence: TGTGCCAGCAGTGTCCCGGGACAGAGGAAGAGCTCCTACAATGAGCAGTTCTTC. Its protein product is CASSVPGQRKSSYNEQFF.

This chain connects TRBV19 to TRBJ1-2; D is unresolved. Trimming pared 6 bases from V and 8 bases from J, leaving 16 bases between. The CDR3 contains 13 residues. Germline loops: CDR1 LNHDA, CDR2 SQIVND (reference sequence). The CDR3 loop is CASSGDPAGGYTF. As DNA, the CDR3 is TGTGCCAGTAGCGGAGACCCGGCTGGCGGCTACACCTTC.

The chain joins TRBV4-2 to TRBJ2-1; a possible D gene is TRBD2 (7 bases). The length of the CDR3 is 18 residues. The V gene lost 3 bases and the J gene lost 4 bases, with 22 bases spanning the gap. Germline V gene lookup returns CDR1 LGHNA and CDR2 YNFKEQ. Written as DNA, the CDR3 is TGTGCCAGCAGCCAGGCCGTAGGGGGGGCCGTCTCGTACAATGAGCAGTTCTTC. Protein: CASSQAVGGAVSYNEQFF.

This clone was found once. V gene TRBV5-6 combines with J gene TRBJ2-3; tentative D call: TRBD2 (5 bases). Germline-derived CDR1 and CDR2 are SGHDT and YYEEEE. The CDR3 sequence is 15 residues long. Trimming shortened V by 1 base and J by 1 base, and 10 bases separated the two germline ends. The CDR3: CASSLLQRRTDTQYF. Here the CDR3 DNA reads TGTGCCAGCAGCTTGCTTCAGCGGCGCACAGATACGCAGTATTTT.